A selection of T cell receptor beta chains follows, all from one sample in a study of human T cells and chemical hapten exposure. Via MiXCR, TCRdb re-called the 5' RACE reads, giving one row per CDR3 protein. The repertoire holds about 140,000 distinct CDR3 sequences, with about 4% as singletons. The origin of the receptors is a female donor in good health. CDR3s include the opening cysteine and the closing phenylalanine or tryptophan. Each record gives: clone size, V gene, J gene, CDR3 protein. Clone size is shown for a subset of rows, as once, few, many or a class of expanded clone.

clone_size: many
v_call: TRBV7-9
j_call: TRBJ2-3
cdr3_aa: CASSPGLSDTQYF

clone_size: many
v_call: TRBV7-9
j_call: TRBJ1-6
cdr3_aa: CASSWGRWGDSPLHF

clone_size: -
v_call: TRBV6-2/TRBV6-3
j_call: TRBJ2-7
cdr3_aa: CASSTRTGRTRPYEQYF

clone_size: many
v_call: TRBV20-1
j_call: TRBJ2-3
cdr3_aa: CSAMRPGQGATDTQYF

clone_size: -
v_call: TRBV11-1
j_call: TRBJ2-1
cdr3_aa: CASSDGGARDNEQFF

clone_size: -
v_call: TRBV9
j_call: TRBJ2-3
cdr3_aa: CASSPYPTGRGTDTQYF

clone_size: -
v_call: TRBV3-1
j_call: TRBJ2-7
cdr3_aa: CASSPLGREQYF

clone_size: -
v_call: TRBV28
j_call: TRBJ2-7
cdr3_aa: CASSSGSNYEQYF

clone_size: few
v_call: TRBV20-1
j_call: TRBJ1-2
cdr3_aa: CSAEPHHGYTF

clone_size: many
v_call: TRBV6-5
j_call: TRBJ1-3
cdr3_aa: CASSYSTSGNTIYF

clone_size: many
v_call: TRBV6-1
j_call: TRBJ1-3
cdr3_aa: CASIPLKGTPGNTIYF

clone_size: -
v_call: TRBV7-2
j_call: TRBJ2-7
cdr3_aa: CASSRKVGYEQYF

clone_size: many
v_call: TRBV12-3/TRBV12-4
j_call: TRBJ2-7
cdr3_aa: CASSRHSLGWRTYEQYF

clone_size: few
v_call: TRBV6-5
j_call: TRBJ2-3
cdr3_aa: CASSSRGANTQYF

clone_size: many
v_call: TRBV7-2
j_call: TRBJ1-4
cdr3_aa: CASSYRVPGEKLFF

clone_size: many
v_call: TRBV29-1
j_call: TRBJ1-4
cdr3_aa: CSVEERTGAGALGRLFF

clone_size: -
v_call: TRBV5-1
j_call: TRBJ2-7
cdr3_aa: CASSPGHRDTYEQYF

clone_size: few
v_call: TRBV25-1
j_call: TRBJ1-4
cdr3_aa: CASLTRTGEGEKLFF

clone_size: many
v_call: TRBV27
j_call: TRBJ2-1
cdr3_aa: CASSLPEYNEQFF

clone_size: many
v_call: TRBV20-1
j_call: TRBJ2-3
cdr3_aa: CSASLTDTQYF

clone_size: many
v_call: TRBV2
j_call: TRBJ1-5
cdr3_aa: CASSAVNQPQHF

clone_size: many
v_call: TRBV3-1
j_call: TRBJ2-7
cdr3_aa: CASSRPVADSYEQYF

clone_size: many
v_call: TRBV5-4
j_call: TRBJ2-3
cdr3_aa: CASSLGLGGGDTQYF

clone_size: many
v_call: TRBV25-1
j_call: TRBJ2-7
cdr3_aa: CASRGSMTGEQYF

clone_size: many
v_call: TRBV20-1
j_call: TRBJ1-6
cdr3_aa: CSARDSLPMNSPLHF

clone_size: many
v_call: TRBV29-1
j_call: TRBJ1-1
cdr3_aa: CSVEDLPRGLYTEAFF

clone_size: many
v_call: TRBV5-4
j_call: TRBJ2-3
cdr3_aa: CASSLVRWGTDTQYF

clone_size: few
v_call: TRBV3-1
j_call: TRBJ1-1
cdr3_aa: CASRDRGADTEAFF

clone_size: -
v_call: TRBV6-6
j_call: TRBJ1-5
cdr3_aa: CASTGLGCHQPQHF

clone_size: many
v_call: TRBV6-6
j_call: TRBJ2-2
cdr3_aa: CASSYGQGDTGELFF

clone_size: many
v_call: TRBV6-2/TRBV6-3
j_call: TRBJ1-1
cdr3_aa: CASSPGGEPYTEAFF

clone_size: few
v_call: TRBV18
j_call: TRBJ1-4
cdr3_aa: CASSPAGGEKLFF

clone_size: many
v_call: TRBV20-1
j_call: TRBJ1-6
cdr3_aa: CSARGPGGSSYNSPLHF

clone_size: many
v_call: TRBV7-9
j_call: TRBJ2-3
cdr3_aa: CASSLVLPGATQYF

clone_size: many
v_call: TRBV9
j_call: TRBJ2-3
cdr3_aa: CASSVGASDSTDTQYF

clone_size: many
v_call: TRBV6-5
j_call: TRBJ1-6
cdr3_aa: CASSLDSRNSPLHF

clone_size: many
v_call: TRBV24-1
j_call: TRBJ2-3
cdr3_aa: CATSDSDTQYF

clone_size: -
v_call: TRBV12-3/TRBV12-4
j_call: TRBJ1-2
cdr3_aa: CASSPPRGQGPFGYGYTF

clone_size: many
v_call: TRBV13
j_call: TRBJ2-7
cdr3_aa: CASSFNALAGPNPPYEQYF

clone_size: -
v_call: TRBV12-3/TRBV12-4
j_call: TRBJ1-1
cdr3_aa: CASSLAQGSVAEAFF

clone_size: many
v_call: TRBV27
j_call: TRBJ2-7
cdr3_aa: CAARGGGSEQYF

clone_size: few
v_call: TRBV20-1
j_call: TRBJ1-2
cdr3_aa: CSASPGTGGNYGYTF

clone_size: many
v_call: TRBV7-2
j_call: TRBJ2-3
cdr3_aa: CASTTQGQGSVDTQYF

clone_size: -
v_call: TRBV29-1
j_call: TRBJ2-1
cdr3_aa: CSVGQQYNDEQFF

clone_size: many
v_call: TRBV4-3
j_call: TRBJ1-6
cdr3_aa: CASSQRQGANSPLHF

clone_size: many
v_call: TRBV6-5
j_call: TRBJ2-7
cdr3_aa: CASSPTTASYEQYF

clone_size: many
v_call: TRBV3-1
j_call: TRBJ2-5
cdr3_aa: CASSLSTGELLRTQYF

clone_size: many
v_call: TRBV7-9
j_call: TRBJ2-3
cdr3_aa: CASSLVASTDTQYF

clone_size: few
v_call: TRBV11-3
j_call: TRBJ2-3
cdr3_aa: CASSLGDSFLPGSTDTQYF

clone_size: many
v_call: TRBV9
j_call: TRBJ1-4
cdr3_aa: CASSQGREDEKLFF

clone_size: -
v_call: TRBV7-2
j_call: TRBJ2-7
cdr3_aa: CASSLVFGPGDYEQYF

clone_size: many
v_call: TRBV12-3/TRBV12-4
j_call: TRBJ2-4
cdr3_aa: CASRDSGAKNIQYF

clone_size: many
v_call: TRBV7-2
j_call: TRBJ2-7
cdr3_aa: CASSLGPARSYEQYF

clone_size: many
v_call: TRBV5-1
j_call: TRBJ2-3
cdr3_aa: CASSGGGSTDTQYF

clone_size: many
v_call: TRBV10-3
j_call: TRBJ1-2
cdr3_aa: CAIRGASGYTF